The subject of this entry is one TCR beta chain. The data stem from a study of blood T cell repertoires in COVID-19. Study summary: Acute and convalescent COVID-19 specimens originated in the United States, Italy and Spain. T cells, B-cell-depleted T cells, or PBMCs provided the cDNA or gDNA that served as material.

CDR3 length equals 12 residues. Trimming removed 5 bases from V and 7 bases from J, with 12 bases in between. Germline CDR1 reads MNHEY; CDR2 reads SVGEGT. Measured with immunoSEQ multiplex PCR; TCRdb has only the in-frame clones, and not every one. The sample includes tens of thousands of clones, about 90% of them seen just once. This TCR derives from a woman aged 65 to 85 with acute or convalescent COVID-19. The sample was peripheral blood. This chain joins TRBV6-2 or TRBV6-3 and TRBJ2-7; a possible D gene is TRBD2 (6 bases). The CDR3 reads CASSRLVGEQYF. CDR3 in DNA: TGTGCCAGCAGTCGACTAGTGGGTGAGCAGTACTTC.